The text below deals with one TCR beta chain. Its specificity is not known. The data were obtained in a study of CD8 T cells in ankylosing spondylitis. TCRdb reprocessed the 5' RACE reads with MiXCR, giving one entry per CDR3 protein. The data contain 250,000 or so distinct CDR3 sequences, about 24% of them singletons. Points from the study as a whole: A CD8+ phenotype characterized the disease-linked clones, which were relatively rare in peripheral blood. The clones that were linked to disease were reported to be significantly enriched in matched synovial fluid samples from ankylosing spondylitis patients.

CDR1 LNHNV and CDR2 YYDKDF come from the germline V gene (reference sequence). V dropped 1 base and J dropped 0 bases, with 7 bases sitting between them. The CDR3 is 15 amino acids. The sequence derives from a male donor with ankylosing spondylitis or in good health (not recorded which). Sequenced: blood, either unsorted or a sorted T cell fraction (not recorded which). The chain combines TRBV15 with TRBJ2-1; unclear D gene. This CDR3 is CATSRGALSYNEQFF. The DNA for the CDR3 is TGTGCCACCAGCAGAGGGGCTCTCTCCTACAATGAGCAGTTCTTC.